This T cell receptor (beta chain) was documented in a study of blood T cell repertoires in COVID-19. The protocol was immunoSEQ multiplex PCR, while the TCRdb copy is restricted to in-frame clones and leaves out a portion. The sample records almost 250,000 clones, about 82% being singletons. CDR1 is SGHDN, CDR2 FVKESK, per germline. Trimming pared 2 bases from V and 7 bases from J, leaving 8 bases between. This CDR3 is 12 amino acids long. J is TRBJ1-2 and V is TRBV14, with TRBD1 as a possible D gene (6 bases). The TCR originated in a woman of 80 years or more with COVID-19, enrolled during active disease. The source material was peripheral blood. In DNA form, the CDR3 reads TGTGCCAGCAGCCAAACAGGGTTTGGCTACACCTTC. Amino acid sequence: CASSQTGFGYTF.